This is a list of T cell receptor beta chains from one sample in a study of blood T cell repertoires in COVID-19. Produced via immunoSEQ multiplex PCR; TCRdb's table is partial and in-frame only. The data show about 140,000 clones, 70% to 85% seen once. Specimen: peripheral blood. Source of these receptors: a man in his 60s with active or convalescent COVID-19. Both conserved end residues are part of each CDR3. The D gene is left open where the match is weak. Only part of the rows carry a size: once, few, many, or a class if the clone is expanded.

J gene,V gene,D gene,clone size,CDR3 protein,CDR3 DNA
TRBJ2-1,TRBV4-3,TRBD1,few,CASSQGTGVGNEQFF,TGCGCCAGCAGCCAAGGGACAGGGGTTGGCAATGAGCAGTTCTTC
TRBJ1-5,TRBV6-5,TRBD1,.,CASSRGGQGGQPQHF,TGTGCCAGCAGTCGCGGGGGACAGGGAGGACAGCCCCAGCATTTT
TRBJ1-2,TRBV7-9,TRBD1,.,CASSLGDSPVYGYTF,TGTGCCAGCAGCTTAGGGGACAGTCCCGTCTATGGCTACACCTTC
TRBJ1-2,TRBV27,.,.,CASRPGGETVGYTF,TGTGCCAGCAGACCAGGCGGGGAAACTGTTGGCTACACCTTC
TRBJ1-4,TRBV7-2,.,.,CASRGQGGEKLFF,TGTGCCAGCCGTGGGCAGGGTGGAGAAAAACTGTTTTTT
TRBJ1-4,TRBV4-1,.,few,CASSQWGLEKLFF,TGCGCCAGCAGCCAATGGGGGCTGGAAAAACTGTTTTTT
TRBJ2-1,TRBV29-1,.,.,CSVAPRLVGNEQFF,TGCAGCGTTGCCCCCCGACTAGTCGGCAATGAGCAGTTCTTC
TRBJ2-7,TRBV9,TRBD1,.,CASSAGQGAWEQYF,TGTGCCAGCAGCGCGGGACAGGGGGCTTGGGAGCAGTACTTC
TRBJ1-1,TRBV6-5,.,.,CASRSTENTEAFF,TGTGCCAGCAGGTCGACAGAGAACACTGAAGCTTTCTTT
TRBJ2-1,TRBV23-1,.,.,CASSQPQHSGAPVYNEQFF,TGCGCCAGCAGTCAACCTCAACATTCAGGGGCCCCAGTTTACAATGAGCAGTTCTTC
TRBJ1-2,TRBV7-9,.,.,CASSLDQGLHYGYTF,TGTGCCAGCAGCTTAGATCAGGGGTTGCACTATGGCTACACCTTC
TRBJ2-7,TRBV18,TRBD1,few,CASSLTGGQVDEQYF,TGTGCCAGCTCTCTTACCGGGGGACAGGTAGACGAGCAGTACTTC
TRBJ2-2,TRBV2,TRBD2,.,CASSGLAGYTGELFF,TGTGCCAGCAGTGGACTAGCGGGTTACACCGGGGAGCTGTTTTTT
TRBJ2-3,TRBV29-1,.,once,CSVEIPPGDTQYF,TGCAGCGTTGAAATCCCCCCGGGAGATACGCAGTATTTT
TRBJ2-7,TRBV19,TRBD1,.,CASSEAGTVASYEQYF,TGTGCCAGTAGTGAGGCCGGGACAGTAGCCTCCTACGAGCAGTACTTC
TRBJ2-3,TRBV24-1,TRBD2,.,CATSGGLAGRDTQYF,TGTGCCACCAGTGGGGGACTAGCGGGTCGAGATACGCAGTATTTT
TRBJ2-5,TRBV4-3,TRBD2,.,CASSQGTSGYQETQYF,TGCGCCAGCAGCCAAGGGACTAGCGGATATCAAGAGACCCAGTACTTC
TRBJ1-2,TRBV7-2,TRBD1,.,CASSGAGTAANYGYTF,TGTGCCAGCAGCGGAGCCGGGACAGCAGCTAACTATGGCTACACCTTC
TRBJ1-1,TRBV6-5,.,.,CASSYSGTQAFF,TGTGCCAGCAGTTACTCGGGGACTCAAGCTTTCTTT
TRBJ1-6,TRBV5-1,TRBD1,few,CASSSRTGGSYNSPLHF,TGCGCCAGCAGCTCGCGGACAGGGGGGTCCTATAATTCACCCCTCCACTTT
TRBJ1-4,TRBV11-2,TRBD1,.,CASSLWGQGGEKLFF,TGTGCCAGCAGCTTGTGGGGACAGGGAGGTGAAAAACTGTTTTTT
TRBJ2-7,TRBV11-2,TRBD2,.,CASSRLAGAYEQYF,TGTGCCAGCAGCCGTTTGGCGGGGGCCTACGAGCAGTACTTC
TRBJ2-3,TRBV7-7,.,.,CASSLTQLATDTQYF,TGTGCCAGCAGCTTGACCCAACTAGCCACAGATACGCAGTATTTT
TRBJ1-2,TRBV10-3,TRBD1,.,CAINDGFQGGERGYTF,TGTGCCATCAACGACGGGTTTCAAGGGGGCGAGCGAGGCTACACCTTC
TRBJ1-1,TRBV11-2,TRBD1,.,CASSLYTGDTEAFF,TGTGCCAGCAGCTTATACACAGGGGATACTGAAGCTTTCTTT
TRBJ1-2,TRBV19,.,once,CASSILGYGYTF,TGTGCCAGTAGTATCCTAGGCTATGGCTACACCTTC
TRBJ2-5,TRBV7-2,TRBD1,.,CASSGPGGRETQYF,TGTGCCAGCAGCGGGCCAGGGGGCAGGGAGACCCAGTACTTC
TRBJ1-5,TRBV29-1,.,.,CSVVWQGGQPQHF,TGCAGCGTTGTTTGGCAGGGAGGACAGCCCCAGCATTTT
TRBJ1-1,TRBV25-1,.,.,CASSDVWGDTEAFF,TGTGCCAGCAGTGACGTCTGGGGGGACACTGAAGCTTTCTTT
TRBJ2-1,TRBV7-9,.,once,CASSSYRSTSYNEQFF,TGTGCCAGCAGCTCCTACAGGTCTACCTCCTACAATGAGCAGTTCTTC
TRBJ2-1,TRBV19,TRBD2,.,CASSIKREFNEQFF,TGTGCCAGTAGTATCAAGCGGGAGTTCAATGAGCAGTTCTTC
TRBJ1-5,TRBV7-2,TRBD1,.,CASSIRQGGNQPQHF,TGTGCCAGCAGCATTAGACAGGGTGGCAATCAGCCCCAGCATTTT
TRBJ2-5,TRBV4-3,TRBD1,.,CASSQDTQGAQYF,TGCGCCAGCAGCCAAGATACCCAGGGGGCCCAGTACTTC
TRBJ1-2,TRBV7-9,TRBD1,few,CASSLLGTGAYGYTF,TGTGCCAGCAGCTTATTGGGAACAGGGGCCTATGGCTACACCTTC
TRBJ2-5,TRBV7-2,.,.,CASSSDGLTQETQYF,TGTGCCAGCAGCTCAGATGGGCTAACGCAAGAGACCCAGTACTTC
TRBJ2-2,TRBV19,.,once,CASRGAGAGHGELFF,TGTGCCAGTAGGGGGGCGGGGGCCGGCCACGGGGAGCTGTTTTTT
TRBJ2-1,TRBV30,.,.,CAWASAGTYNEQFF,TGTGCCTGGGCCAGCGCGGGGACCTACAATGAGCAGTTCTTC
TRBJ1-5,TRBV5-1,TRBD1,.,CASSLSPTGTNQPQHF,TGCGCCAGCAGCTTGTCACCGACAGGGACCAATCAGCCCCAGCATTTT
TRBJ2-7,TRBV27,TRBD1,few,CASSLDRVTYEQYF,TGTGCCAGCAGTTTAGACAGGGTCACCTACGAGCAGTACTTC
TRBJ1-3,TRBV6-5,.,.,CASRLQGAGNTIYF,TGTGCCAGCAGATTACAGGGAGCTGGAAACACCATATATTTT
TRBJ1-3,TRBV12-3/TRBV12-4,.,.,CASDISGNTIYF,TGTGCCAGCGACATCTCTGGAAACACCATATATTTT
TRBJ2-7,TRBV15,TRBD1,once,CATSSNRGAYEQYF,TGTGCCACCAGCAGTAACAGGGGCGCCTACGAGCAGTACTTC
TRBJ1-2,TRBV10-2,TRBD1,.,CASSAWTGDGYTF,TGCGCCAGCAGTGCTTGGACAGGGGATGGCTACACCTTC
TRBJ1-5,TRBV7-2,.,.,CASSLRALGTGSNQPQHF,TGTGCCAGCAGCTTGAGGGCTCTCGGAACTGGAAGCAATCAGCCCCAGCATTTT
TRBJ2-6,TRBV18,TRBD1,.,CASSPSLGQGTSGANVLTF,TGTGCCAGCTCACCGAGTCTGGGACAGGGGACCTCTGGGGCCAACGTCCTGACTTTC
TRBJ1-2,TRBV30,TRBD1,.,CAWSYTGEYGYTF,TGTGCCTGGAGTTACACAGGGGAATATGGCTACACCTTC
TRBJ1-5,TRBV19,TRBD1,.,CASIGGQAYSNQPQHF,TGTGCCAGTATTGGGGGACAGGCCTATAGCAATCAGCCCCAGCATTTT
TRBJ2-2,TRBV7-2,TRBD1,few,CASSLRQGGQAGELFF,TGTGCCAGCAGCTTAAGACAGGGCGGACAGGCCGGGGAGCTGTTTTTT
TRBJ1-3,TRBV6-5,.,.,CASRSTSSGNTIYF,TGTGCCAGCAGGTCGACAAGCTCTGGAAACACCATATATTTT
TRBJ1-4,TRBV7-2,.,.,CASSLNTGEKLFF,TGTGCCAGCAGCTTAAATACAGGTGAAAAACTGTTTTTT
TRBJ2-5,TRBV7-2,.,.,CASSLGVRQRQETQYF,TGTGCCAGCAGCTTAGGCGTCAGGCAAAGACAAGAGACCCAGTACTTC